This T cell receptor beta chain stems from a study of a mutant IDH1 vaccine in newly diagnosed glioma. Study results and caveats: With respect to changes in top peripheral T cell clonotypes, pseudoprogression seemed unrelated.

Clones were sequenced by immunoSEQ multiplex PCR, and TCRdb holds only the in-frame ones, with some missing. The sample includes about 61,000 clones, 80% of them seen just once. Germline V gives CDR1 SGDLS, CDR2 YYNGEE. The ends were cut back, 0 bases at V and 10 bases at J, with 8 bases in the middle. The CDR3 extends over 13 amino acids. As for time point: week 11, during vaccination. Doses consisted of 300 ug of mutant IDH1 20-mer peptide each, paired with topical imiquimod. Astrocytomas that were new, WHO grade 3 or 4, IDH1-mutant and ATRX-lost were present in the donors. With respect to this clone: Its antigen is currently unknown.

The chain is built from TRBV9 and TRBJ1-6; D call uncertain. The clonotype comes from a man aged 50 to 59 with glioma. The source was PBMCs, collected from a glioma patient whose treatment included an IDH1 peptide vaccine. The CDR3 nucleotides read TGTGCCAGCAGCGTAGTAGAGGAATCACCCCTCCACTTT. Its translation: CASSVVEESPLHF.